These T cell receptor beta chains were read from a single sample in a study of cytotoxic CD8 clonotypes in ibrutinib-treated CLL. The data were produced by immunoSEQ multiplex PCR, yet TCRdb's version contains in-frame clones alone and is incomplete. The table has approximately 47,000 clones, 60% to 80% seen once. Here the sequenced sample was PBMCs, taken after 24 months of ibrutinib treatment. These TCRs come from a human donor with chronic lymphocytic leukemia. The CDR3 runs from the conserved cysteine through the conserved F or W. The D gene is left open where the match is weak. Clone size is stated in some rows and not others, as once, few, many or a class when expanded.

V,D,J,size,CDR3,DNA
TRBV6-1,-,TRBJ2-1,-,CASSAGDYNEQFF,TGTGCCAGCAGTGCGGGAGACTACAATGAGCAGTTCTTC
TRBV10-3,TRBD1,TRBJ1-4,once,CAISEDRGLEKLFF,TGTGCCATCAGTGAGGACAGGGGGCTTGAAAAACTGTTTTTT
TRBV4-1,TRBD1,TRBJ1-2,-,CASSPTGTGSYGYTF,TGCGCCAGCAGCCCGACAGGGACCGGCAGCTATGGCTACACCTTC
TRBV15,-,TRBJ2-5,-,CATSRAPDGKETQYF,TGTGCCACCAGCAGAGCCCCGGACGGGAAAGAGACCCAGTACTTC
TRBV6-5,-,TRBJ2-7,-,CASRPGGLFEQYF,TGTGCCAGCAGACCAGGGGGGCTCTTCGAGCAGTACTTC
TRBV9,TRBD2,TRBJ2-1,once,CASSVEAGKPYNEQFF,TGTGCCAGCAGCGTAGAAGCGGGAAAACCCTACAATGAGCAGTTCTTC
TRBV27,-,TRBJ2-2,-,CASSFFGASGISGELFF,TGTGCCAGCAGTTTTTTCGGGGCATCCGGCATCAGCGGGGAGCTGTTTTTT
TRBV14,-,TRBJ2-7,-,CASRPRGSSYEQYF,TGTGCCAGCAGACCCCGGGGGAGCTCCTACGAGCAGTACTTC
TRBV11-2,-,TRBJ1-3,few,CASSPPWGTGNTIYF,TGTGCCAGCAGCCCTCCGTGGGGGACTGGAAACACCATATATTTT
TRBV7-9,TRBD2,TRBJ2-3,few,CASSVTGTSSADTQYF,TGTGCCAGCAGCGTAACCGGGACTAGCTCGGCAGATACGCAGTATTTT
TRBV19,-,TRBJ1-5,-,CASSIGPRVGSLGNQPQHF,TGTGCCAGTAGTATAGGTCCCAGGGTAGGGAGCTTGGGCAATCAGCCCCAGCATTTT
TRBV14,-,TRBJ1-2,few,CASSHLGLLYGYTF,TGTGCCAGCAGCCATTTGGGTCTACTCTATGGCTACACCTTC
TRBV7-3,-,TRBJ2-7,few,CASSTGPQTYEQYF,TGTGCCAGCAGCACGGGACCGCAAACCTACGAGCAGTACTTC
TRBV6-5,-,TRBJ1-1,few,CASSFDRSNTEAFF,TGTGCCAGCAGTTTTGACAGGTCGAACACTGAAGCTTTCTTT
TRBV10-3,TRBD2,TRBJ2-3,-,CAISEAGVTDTQYF,TGTGCCATCAGTGAAGCGGGAGTGACAGATACGCAGTATTTT
TRBV5-4,TRBD1,TRBJ2-7,-,CASSRDRGYEQYF,TGTGCCAGCAGCCGGGACAGGGGCTACGAGCAGTACTTC
TRBV2,TRBD1,TRBJ2-6,once,CASSVTGAGANVLTF,TGTGCCAGCAGTGTCACAGGGGCTGGGGCCAACGTCCTGACTTTC
TRBV2,-,TRBJ2-7,-,CASSEHGATTYEQYF,TGTGCCAGCAGTGAACACGGAGCGACCACCTACGAGCAGTACTTC
TRBV5-4,-,TRBJ2-7,-,CASSLGSPTYEQYF,TGTGCCAGCAGCTTGGGTTCCCCCACCTACGAGCAGTACTTC
TRBV30,-,TRBJ2-7,few,CAWSVGGREQYF,TGTGCCTGGAGTGTAGGAGGGCGCGAGCAGTACTTC
TRBV9,-,TRBJ2-1,-,CASSVAWGNSYNEQFF,TGTGCCAGCAGCGTAGCTTGGGGAAACTCCTACAATGAGCAGTTCTTC
TRBV15,-,TRBJ2-7,-,CATGSSYEQYF,TGTGCCACCGGGTCCTCCTACGAGCAGTACTTC
TRBV7-8,-,TRBJ1-1,-,CASSLEARTEAFF,TGTGCCAGCAGCTTAGAGGCGAGGACTGAAGCTTTCTTT
TRBV10-2,-,TRBJ1-5,-,CASSEAFNQPQHF,TGCGCCAGCAGTGAGGCGTTCAATCAGCCCCAGCATTTT
TRBV18,TRBD1,TRBJ2-3,-,CASSPLRIGAAGTGSTDTQYF,TGTGCCAGCTCACCATTGAGGATCGGGGCCGCGGGGACAGGGTCCACAGATACGCAGTATTTT
TRBV6-5,TRBD2,TRBJ2-5,-,CASSYSSREGTQYF,TGTGCCAGCAGTTACTCATCTAGGGAGGGGACCCAGTACTTC
TRBV6-5,-,TRBJ1-2,-,CASRAVGGYTF,TGTGCCAGCAGAGCAGTAGGTGGCTACACCTTC
TRBV2,-,TRBJ1-5,-,CASSHSPSNQPQHF,TGTGCCAGCAGCCACAGTCCTAGCAATCAGCCCCAGCATTTT
TRBV7-9,TRBD2,TRBJ2-1,-,CASSLIAGEQFF,TGTGCCAGCAGCCTCATAGCGGGTGAGCAGTTCTTC
TRBV6-1,-,TRBJ1-1,once,CASSERRGNTEAFF,TGTGCCAGCAGTGAAAGGAGGGGGAACACTGAAGCTTTCTTT
TRBV10-3,-,TRBJ2-7,-,CAISESTDPYEQYF,TGTGCCATCAGTGAGTCGACGGACCCATACGAGCAGTACTTC
TRBV7-9,-,TRBJ2-5,once,CASSRPLWAEETQYF,TGTGCCAGCAGCCGCCCCCTTTGGGCGGAGGAGACCCAGTACTTC
TRBV2,-,TRBJ2-4,-,CASTSGRTKNIQYF,TGTGCCAGCACCTCGGGACGGACTAAAAACATTCAGTACTTC
TRBV6-6,TRBD1,TRBJ2-7,-,CASSSRDRAHEQYF,TGTGCCAGCAGTTCCCGGGACAGGGCCCACGAGCAGTACTTC
TRBV23-1,-,TRBJ1-5,once,CASSQRGTIRHQPQHF,TGCGCCAGCAGTCAGCGGGGGACAATACGGCATCAGCCCCAGCATTTT
TRBV6-5,TRBD1,TRBJ1-3,few,CASSYRGLGNTIYF,TGTGCCAGCTCCTACAGGGGGCTAGGAAACACCATATATTTT